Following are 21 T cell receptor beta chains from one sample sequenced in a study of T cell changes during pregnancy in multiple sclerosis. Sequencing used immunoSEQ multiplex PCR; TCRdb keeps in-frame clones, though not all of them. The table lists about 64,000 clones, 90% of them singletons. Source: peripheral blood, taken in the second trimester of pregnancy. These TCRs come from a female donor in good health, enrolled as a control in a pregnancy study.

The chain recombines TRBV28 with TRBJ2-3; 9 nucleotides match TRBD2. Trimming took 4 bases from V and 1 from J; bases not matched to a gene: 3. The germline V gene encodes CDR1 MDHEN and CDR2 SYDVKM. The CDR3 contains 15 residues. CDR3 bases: TGTGCCAGCAGTTACCAGCGGGGGGGCACAGATACGCAGTATTTT. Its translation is CASSYQRGGTDTQYF.

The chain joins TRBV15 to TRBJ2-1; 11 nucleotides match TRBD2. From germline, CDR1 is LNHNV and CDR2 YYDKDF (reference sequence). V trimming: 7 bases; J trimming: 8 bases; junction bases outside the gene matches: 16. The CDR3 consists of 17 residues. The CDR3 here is CATNGPLGGSGRDEQFF. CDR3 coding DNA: TGTGCCACCAATGGTCCCCTCGGGGGTAGCGGGAGGGATGAGCAGTTCTTC.

As DNA, the CDR3 is TGTGCCATCAGTGAGTTAGACGGGAACTATGGCTACACCTTC. Translation: CAISELDGNYGYTF. V is TRBV10-3 and J is TRBJ1-2; D is ambiguous. Trimming left V 1 base short and J 2 bases short, with 8 bases between. In germline, CDR1 is ENHRY, CDR2 SYGVKD. The CDR3 runs 14 residues.

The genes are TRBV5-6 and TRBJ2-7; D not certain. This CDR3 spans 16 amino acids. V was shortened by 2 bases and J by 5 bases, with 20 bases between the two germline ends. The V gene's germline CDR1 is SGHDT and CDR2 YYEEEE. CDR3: CASSLVARFERNEQYF. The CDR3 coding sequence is TGTGCCAGCAGCTTAGTGGCCAGGTTTGAAAGGAACGAGCAGTACTTC. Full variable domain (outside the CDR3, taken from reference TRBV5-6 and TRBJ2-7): DAGVTQSPTHLIKTRGQQVTLRCSPKSGHDTVSWYQQALGQGPQFIFQYYEEEERQRGNFPDRFSGHQFPNYSSELNVNALLLGDSALYLCASSLVARFERNEQYFGPGTRLTVT.

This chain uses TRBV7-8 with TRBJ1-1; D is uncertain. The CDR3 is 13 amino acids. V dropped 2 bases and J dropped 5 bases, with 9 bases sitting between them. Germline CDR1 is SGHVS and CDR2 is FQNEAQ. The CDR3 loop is CASSLLGRTEAFF. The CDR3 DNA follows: TGTGCCAGCAGCTTATTGGGGAGGACTGAAGCTTTCTTT. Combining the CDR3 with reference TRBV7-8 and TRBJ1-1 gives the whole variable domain GAGVSQSPRYKVAKRGQDVALRCDPISGHVSLFWYQQALGQGPEFLTYFQNEAQLDKSGLPSDRFFAERPEGSVSTLKIQRTQQEDSAVYLCASSLLGRTEAFFGQGTRLTVV.

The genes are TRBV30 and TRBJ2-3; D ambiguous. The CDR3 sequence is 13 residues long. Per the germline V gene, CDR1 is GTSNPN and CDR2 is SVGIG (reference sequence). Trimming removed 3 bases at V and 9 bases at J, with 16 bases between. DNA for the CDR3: TGTGCCTGGAGCACTACCGGAACTCCAACGCAGTATTTT. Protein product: CAWSTTGTPTQYF.

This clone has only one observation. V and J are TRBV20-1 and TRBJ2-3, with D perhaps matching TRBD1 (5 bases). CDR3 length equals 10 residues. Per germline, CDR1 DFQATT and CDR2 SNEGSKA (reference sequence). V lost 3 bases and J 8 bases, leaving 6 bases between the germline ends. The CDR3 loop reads CSASQGTQYF. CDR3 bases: TGCAGTGCTAGTCAGGGTACGCAGTATTTT.

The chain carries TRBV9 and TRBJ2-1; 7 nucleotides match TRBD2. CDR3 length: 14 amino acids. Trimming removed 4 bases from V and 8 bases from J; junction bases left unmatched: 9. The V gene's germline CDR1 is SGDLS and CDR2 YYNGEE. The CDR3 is CASSPRFGRDEQFF. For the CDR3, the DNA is TGTGCCAGCAGCCCACGGTTTGGGAGGGATGAGCAGTTCTTC.

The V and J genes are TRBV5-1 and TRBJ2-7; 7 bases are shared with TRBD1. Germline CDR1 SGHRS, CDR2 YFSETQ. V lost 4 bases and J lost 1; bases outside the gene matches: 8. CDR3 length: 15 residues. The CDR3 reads CASSPRQGSSYEQYF. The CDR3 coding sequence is TGCGCCAGCAGCCCACGACAGGGATCTTCCTACGAGCAGTACTTC. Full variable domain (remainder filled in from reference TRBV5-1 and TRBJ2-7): KAGVTQTPRYLIKTRGQQVTLSCSPISGHRSVSWYQQTPGQGLQFLFEYFSETQRNKGNFPGRFSGRQFSNSRSEMNVSTLELGDSALYLCASSPRQGSSYEQYFGPGTRLTVT.

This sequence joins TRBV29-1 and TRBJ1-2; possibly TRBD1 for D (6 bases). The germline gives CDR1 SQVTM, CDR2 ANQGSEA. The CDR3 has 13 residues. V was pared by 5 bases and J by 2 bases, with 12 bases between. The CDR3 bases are TGCAGCGTTTCCAGGGGATTAAACTATGGCTACACCTTC. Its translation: CSVSRGLNYGYTF.

The DNA of the CDR3 is TGTGCCAGCAGCTTAGCGCCCAGGGGGCTCCAAGAGACCCAGTACTTC. This codes for CASSLAPRGLQETQYF. The chain combines TRBV7-6 with TRBJ2-5; 8 bases match TRBD1. The junction had 4 bases not matched to a gene; V was cut back by 0 bases and J by 1 base. Germline V gene data show CDR1 as SGHVS and CDR2 as FNYEAQ. This CDR3 contains 16 residues.

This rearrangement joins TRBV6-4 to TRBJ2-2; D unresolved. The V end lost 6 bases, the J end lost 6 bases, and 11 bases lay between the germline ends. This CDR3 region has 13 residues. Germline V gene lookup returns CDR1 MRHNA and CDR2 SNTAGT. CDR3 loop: CASSRVEAGELFF. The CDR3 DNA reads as TGTGCCAGCAGCCGCGTTGAAGCCGGGGAGCTGTTTTTT.

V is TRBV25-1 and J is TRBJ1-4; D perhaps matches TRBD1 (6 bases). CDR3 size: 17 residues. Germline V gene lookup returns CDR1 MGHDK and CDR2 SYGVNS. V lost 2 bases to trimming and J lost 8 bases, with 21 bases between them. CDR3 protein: CASSEGLKDRLIEKLFF. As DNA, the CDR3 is TGTGCCAGCAGTGAAGGACTGAAGGACAGATTAATAGAAAAACTGTTTTTT.

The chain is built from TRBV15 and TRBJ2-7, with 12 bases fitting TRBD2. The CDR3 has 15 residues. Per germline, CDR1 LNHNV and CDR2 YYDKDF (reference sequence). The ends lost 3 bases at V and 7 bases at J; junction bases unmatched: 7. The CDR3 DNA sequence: TGTGCCACCAGCAGTGGACTAGCGGGGCCTAATGAGCAGTACTTC. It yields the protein CATSSGLAGPNEQYF.

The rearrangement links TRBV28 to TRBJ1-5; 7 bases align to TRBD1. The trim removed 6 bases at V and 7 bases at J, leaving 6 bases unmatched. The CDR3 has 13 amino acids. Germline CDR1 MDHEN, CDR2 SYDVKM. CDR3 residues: CASRSQGLQPQHF. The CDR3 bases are TGTGCCAGCAGGTCACAGGGGTTGCAGCCCCAGCATTTT.

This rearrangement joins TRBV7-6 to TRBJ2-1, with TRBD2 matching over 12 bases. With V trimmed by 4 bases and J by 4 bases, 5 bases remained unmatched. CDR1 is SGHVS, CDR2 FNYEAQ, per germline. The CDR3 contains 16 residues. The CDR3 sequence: CASSSLAGGPYNEQFF. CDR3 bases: TGTGCCAGCAGCTCCCTAGCGGGGGGGCCTTACAATGAGCAGTTCTTC.

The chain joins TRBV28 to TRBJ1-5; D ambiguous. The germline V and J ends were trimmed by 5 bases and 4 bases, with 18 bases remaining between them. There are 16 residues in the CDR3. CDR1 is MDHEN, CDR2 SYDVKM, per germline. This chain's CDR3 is CASSSAERDRNQPQHF. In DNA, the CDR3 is TGTGCCAGCAGTAGTGCGGAACGGGATAGAAATCAGCCCCAGCATTTT.

This chain's CDR3 is CASSEAPPGAGNTIYF. CDR3 in DNA: TGTGCCAGCAGTGAAGCGCCGCCGGGAGCTGGAAACACCATATATTTT. V usage is TRBV6-1 and J usage is TRBJ1-3; D gene uncertain. V was clipped by 0 bases and J by 2 bases, with 11 bases between them. CDR1 and CDR2 (germline): MNHNS, SASEGT. The CDR3 spans 16 residues.

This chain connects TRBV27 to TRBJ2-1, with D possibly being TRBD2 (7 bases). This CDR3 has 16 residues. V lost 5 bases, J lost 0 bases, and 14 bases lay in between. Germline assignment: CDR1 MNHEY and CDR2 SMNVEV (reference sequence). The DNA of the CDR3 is TGTGCCAGCAGTCGGGCGGGGGCAAACTCCTACAATGAGCAGTTCTTC. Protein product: CASSRAGANSYNEQFF.

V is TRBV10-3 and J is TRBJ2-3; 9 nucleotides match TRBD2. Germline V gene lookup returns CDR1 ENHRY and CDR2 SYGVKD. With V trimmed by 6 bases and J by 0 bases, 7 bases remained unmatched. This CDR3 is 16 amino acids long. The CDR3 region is CAIRPIAGESTDTQYF. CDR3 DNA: TGTGCCATCAGGCCAATAGCGGGGGAAAGCACAGATACGCAGTATTTT.

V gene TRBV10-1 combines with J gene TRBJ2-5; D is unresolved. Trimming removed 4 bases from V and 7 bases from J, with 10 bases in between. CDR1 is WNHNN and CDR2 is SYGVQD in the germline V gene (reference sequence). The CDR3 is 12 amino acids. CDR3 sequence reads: CASSGSIGTQYF. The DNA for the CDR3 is TGCGCCAGCAGTGGGTCTATCGGGACCCAGTACTTC.